The rows below give T cell receptor beta chains drawn from one sample of a study of blood T cell repertoires in COVID-19. Method: immunoSEQ multiplex PCR; TCRdb's copy keeps in-frame clones and lacks some. The sample gives around 320,000 clones, approximately 85% of which show up once; 7.2% is in the top ten. The sequenced material came from peripheral blood. The receptors come from a human donor in a cohort sampled during active COVID-19. Each CDR3 is given with its conserved first and last residue. The D gene is left open where the match is weak.

TRBD1,TRBJ2-2,TRBV12-5,CASATGIGELFF
TRBD1,TRBJ1-2,TRBV6-5,CASRNRGANYGYTF
TRBD1,TRBJ2-7,TRBV6-5,CATQTGGGEQYF
TRBD1,TRBJ1-2,TRBV5-5,CASSLDRGYGYTF
.,TRBJ2-7,TRBV5-8,CASSQSSLHEQYF
TRBD1,TRBJ2-7,TRBV2,CASSGRRGPYEQYF
.,TRBJ1-1,TRBV29-1,CSVAAGFTEAFF
.,TRBJ1-4,TRBV3-1/TRBV3-2,CASSPPRGSGEKLFF
TRBD1,TRBJ1-2,TRBV30,CAWGTGGGYYGYTF
.,TRBJ1-2,TRBV29-1,CSAAGANYGYTF